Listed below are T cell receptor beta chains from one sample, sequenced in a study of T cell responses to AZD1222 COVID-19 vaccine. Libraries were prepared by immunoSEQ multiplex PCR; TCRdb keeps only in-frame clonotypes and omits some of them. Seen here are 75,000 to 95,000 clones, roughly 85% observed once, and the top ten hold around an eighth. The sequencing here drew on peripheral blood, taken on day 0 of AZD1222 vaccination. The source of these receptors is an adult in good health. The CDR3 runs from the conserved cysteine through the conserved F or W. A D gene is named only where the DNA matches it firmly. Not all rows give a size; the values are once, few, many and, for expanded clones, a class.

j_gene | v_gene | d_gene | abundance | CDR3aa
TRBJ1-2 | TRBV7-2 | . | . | CASSLDRAEYGYGYTF
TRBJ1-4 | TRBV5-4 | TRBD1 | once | CASSQTGGMNEKLFF
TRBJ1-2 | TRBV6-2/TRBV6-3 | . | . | CASSYSGRNYGYTF
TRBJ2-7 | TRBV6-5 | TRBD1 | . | CASSQDRGNYEQYF
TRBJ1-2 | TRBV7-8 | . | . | CASSVNPGSYGYTF
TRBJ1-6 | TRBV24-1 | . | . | CATRGGTGLDSPLHF
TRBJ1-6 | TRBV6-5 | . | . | CASSPRTNSPLHF
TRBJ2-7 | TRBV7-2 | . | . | CASSLGGRQYEQYF
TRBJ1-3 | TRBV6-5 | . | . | CASSYSTHSGNTIYF
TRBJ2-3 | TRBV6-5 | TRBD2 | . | CASSSPRLASTDTQYF
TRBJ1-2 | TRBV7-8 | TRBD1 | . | CASSLRVRGRDRYTGYTF
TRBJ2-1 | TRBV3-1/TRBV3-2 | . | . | CASSKESYLDNEQFF
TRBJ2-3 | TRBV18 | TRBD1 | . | CASSRWTGGDSDTQYF
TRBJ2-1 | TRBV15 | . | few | CATSRGQGAPYNEQFF
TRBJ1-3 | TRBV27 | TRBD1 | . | CASSPRGRGPVGNTIYF
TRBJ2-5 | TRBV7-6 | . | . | CASSSFETQYF
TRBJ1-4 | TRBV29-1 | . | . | CSVYGGEKLFF
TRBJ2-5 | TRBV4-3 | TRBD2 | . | CASSQDFLGGSETQYF
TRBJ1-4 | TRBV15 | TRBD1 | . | CATSRDRVANEKLFF
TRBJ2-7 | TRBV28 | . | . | CASSLQGIDEQYF
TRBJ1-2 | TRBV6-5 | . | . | CASSLTGRSSGYTF